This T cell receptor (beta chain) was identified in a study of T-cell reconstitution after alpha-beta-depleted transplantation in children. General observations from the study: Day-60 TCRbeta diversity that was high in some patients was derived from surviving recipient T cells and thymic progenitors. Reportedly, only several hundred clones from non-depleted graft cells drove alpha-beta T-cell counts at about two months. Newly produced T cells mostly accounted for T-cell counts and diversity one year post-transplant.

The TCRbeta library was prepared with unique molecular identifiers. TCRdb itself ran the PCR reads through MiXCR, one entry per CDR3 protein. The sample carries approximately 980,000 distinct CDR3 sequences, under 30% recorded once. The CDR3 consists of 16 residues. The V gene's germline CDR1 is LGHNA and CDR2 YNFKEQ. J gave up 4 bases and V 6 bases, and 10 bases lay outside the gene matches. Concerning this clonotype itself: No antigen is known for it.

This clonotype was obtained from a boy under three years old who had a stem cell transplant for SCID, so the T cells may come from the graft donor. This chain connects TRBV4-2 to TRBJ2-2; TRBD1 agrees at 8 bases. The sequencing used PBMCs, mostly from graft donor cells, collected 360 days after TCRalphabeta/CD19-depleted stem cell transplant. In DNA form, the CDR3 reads TGTGCCAGCAGGCCAATACAGGGGGATGGCACCGGGGAGCTGTTTTTT. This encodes CASRPIQGDGTGELFF.